This T cell receptor (beta chain) is from a study of blood T cell repertoires in COVID-19. Some clones are missing from TCRdb's copy, which holds only in-frame ones; the method was immunoSEQ multiplex PCR. The sample records 110,000 to 150,000 clones, over 75% being singletons. This CDR3 has 14 residues. Per the germline V gene, CDR1 is SGHAT and CDR2 is FQNNGV. The ends were cut back, 1 base at V and 4 bases at J, with 10 bases in the middle. Sequencing was done on a sample of peripheral blood. This TCR was sampled from a man aged 70 or older with acute or convalescent COVID-19. The chain is built from TRBV11-2 and TRBJ2-5; D is ambiguous. DNA of the CDR3: TGTGCCAGCAGCTTAGCCGGGTCTGGAGAGACCCAGTACTTC. Its protein is CASSLAGSGETQYF.